The 15 T cell receptor beta chains below all came from one sample that was sequenced in a study of T cells in women clearing cervical HPV infection. The data were produced by immunoSEQ multiplex PCR, yet TCRdb's version contains in-frame clones alone and is incomplete. The repertoire table contains under 40,000 clones. The source material was blood buffy coat. These receptors originate from a woman aged 18 to 75 with a cervical HPV16 infection that either progressed to CIN3+ or cleared (not recorded which).

With regard to this clone: The CDR3 end falls 3 residues outside the read, so it is completed with the germline J gene. The chain recombines TRBV7-9 with TRBJ1-2, with D possibly matching TRBD1 (6 bases). The CDR3 sequence is 15 residues long. Trimming removed 1 base from V and 3 bases from J, with 12 bases in between. Germline CDR1 SEHNR, CDR2 FQNEAQ (reference sequence). CDR3 region: CASSLVTGPYYGYTF. The CDR3 DNA, read in part, is TGTGCCAGCAGCTTAGTTACAGGGCCCTACTATGGC.

As for this clone: Coverage ceases 3 residues before the CDR3 finishes, and the germline J gene fills in the end. V usage is TRBV19 and J usage is TRBJ1-6, with D possibly matching TRBD1 (6 bases). The CDR3 length is 12 residues. V was clipped by 5 bases and J by 12 bases, with 11 bases between them. The V gene's germline CDR1 is LNHDA and CDR2 SQIVND (reference sequence). The CDR3 bases that were read are TGTGCCAGTAGTTACCGGGACATACCC. This translates into CASSYRDIP. The full CDR3 sequence reads CASSYRDIPLHF. Supplemented by reference TRBV19 and TRBJ1-6, the full variable domain reads DGGITQSPKYLFRKEGQNVTLSCEQNLNHDAMYWYRQDPGQGLRLIYYSQIVNDFQKGDIAEGYSVSREKKESFPLTVTSAQKNPTAFYLCASSYRDIPLHFGNGTRLTVT.

Worth noting for this clone: The sequenced fragment ends 3 residues before the CDR3 boundary, so the rest is inferred from the germline J gene. The chain joins TRBV14 to TRBJ2-7; possibly TRBD2 for D (5 bases). The CDR3 runs to 17 residues. Trimming removed 1 base at V and 1 base at J, with 17 bases between. CDR1 is SGHDN and CDR2 is FVKESK in the germline V gene. The CDR3: CASSQALGLAPSYEQYF. The sequenced part of the CDR3 DNA is TGTGCCAGCAGCCAAGCCCTCGGACTCGCTCCTTCCTACGAG.

About this clone itself: The read finishes 3 residues shy of the CDR3 end, and the germline J gene is used to complete it. V gene TRBV7-9 combines with J gene TRBJ1-1; possibly TRBD1 for D (5 bases). CDR1 and CDR2 from the germline V gene are SEHNR and FQNEAQ (reference sequence). The CDR3 extends over 13 amino acids. The CDR3 region is CASSLGSTGTAFF. CDR3 DNA, as far as it was read: TGTGCCAGCAGCTTAGGATCTACAGGTACA. The entire variable domain, with the rest obtained from reference TRBV7-9 and TRBJ1-1, is as follows: DTGVSQNPRHKITKRGQNVTFRCDPISEHNRLYWYRQTLGQGPEFLTYFQNEAQLEKSRLLSDRFSAERPKGSFSTLEIQRTEQGDSAMYLCASSLGSTGTAFFGQGTRLTVV.

The DNA read from the CDR3 is TGTGCCTGGACAGGGCTGGATGGT. Protein product: CAWTGLDG. The complete CDR3 reads CAWTGLDGQYF. V gene TRBV30 combines with J gene TRBJ2-4, with a tentative D call TRBD1 (5 bases). The read is 3 residues too short to cover the CDR3 end, so that end is filled in from the germline J gene. Germline V gene sequence: CDR1 GTSNPN, CDR2 SVGIG (reference sequence). The CDR3 has 11 amino acids.

With respect to this clone: From the germline J gene comes the end of the CDR3, since the read stops 3 residues before it. V gene TRBV6-2 or TRBV6-3 combines with J gene TRBJ2-5, with D possibly matching TRBD2 (6 bases). Trimming left V 7 bases short and J 4 bases short, with 13 bases between. This CDR3 is 13 amino acids long. Germline V gene lookup returns CDR1 MNHEY and CDR2 SVGEGT. Partial CDR3 DNA: TGTGCCAGCACCCACGGGGGTTTAGAGACC. Protein sequence: CASTHGGLET. The full CDR3 protein reads CASTHGGLETQYF.

With regard to this clone: The sequence runs out 3 residues before the end of the CDR3; the remainder is reconstructed from the germline J gene. The chain carries TRBV19 and TRBJ2-1; TRBD2 matches at 10 bases. This CDR3 spans 15 amino acids. The V gene end was trimmed by 3 bases and the J gene end by 6 bases; junction bases not matched to a gene: 5. Germline lookup yields CDR1 LNHDA and CDR2 SQIVND (reference sequence). The sequenced CDR3 bases are TGTGCCAGTAGTATTGAGGGACTAGCGTTCAATGAG. It is translated as CASSIEGLAFNE. The complete CDR3 protein is CASSIEGLAFNEQFF.

Turning to this clone: The read falls 3 residues short of the CDR3 end, and the missing part is taken from the germline J gene. The chain carries TRBV13 and TRBJ2-7; 8 nucleotides align to TRBD1. The CDR3 has 22 amino acids. J was trimmed by 3 bases and V by 0 bases; bases with no gene match: 25. In germline, CDR1 is PRHDT, CDR2 FYEKMQ (reference sequence). CDR3 in amino acids: CASSLGPTLARGLGRLGYEQYF. The CDR3 bases that were read are TGTGCCAGCAGCTTAGGCCCCACTCTTGCCAGGGGGCTGGGGAGACTGGGCTACGAG.

Of note for this clone: The CDR3 extends 3 residues past the end of the read, so its final part is completed from the germline J gene. This sequence joins TRBV20-1 and TRBJ2-1; TRBD2 matches at 9 bases. This CDR3 region has 16 residues. With 4 bases clipped from V and 7 bases from J, the junction kept 14 bases outside the gene matches. The germline V gene encodes CDR1 DFQATT and CDR2 SNEGSKA (reference sequence). CDR3 region: CSATLSGSGSLNEQFF. The sequenced CDR3 bases are TGCAGTGCTACCTTATCCGGTAGCGGGAGTTTGAATGAG.

The CDR3 region is CASRRLLAGAQETQYF. The part of the CDR3 DNA that was read is TGTGCCAGCAGAAGGTTGTTGGCGGGGGCTCAAGAGACC. The V gene is TRBV2, the J gene TRBJ2-5; D might be TRBD2 (7 bases). The read finishes 3 residues shy of the CDR3 end, and the germline J gene is used to complete it. The germline V and J ends were trimmed by 6 bases and 2 bases, with 19 bases remaining between them. This CDR3 has 16 amino acids. In germline, CDR1 is SNHLY, CDR2 FYNNEI.

Regarding this clone: The read terminates 3 residues ahead of where the CDR3 ends, so the germline J gene completes it. The identical CDR3 is also encoded by other nucleotide sequences in the sample. The chain employs TRBV7-8 and TRBJ2-3; D might be TRBD2 (6 bases). Per germline, CDR1 SGHVS and CDR2 FQNEAQ. The CDR3 extends over 13 amino acids. With 0 bases removed from V and 5 bases from J, the gap between germline ends came to 6 bases. The CDR3 region is CASSLARGDTQYF. The covered CDR3 bases are TGTGCCAGCAGCTTAGCGCGGGGAGATACG.

With respect to this clone: The CDR3 end lies 3 residues beyond the end of the read and is filled in from the germline J gene. This chain links TRBV20-1 with TRBJ1-2; D may be TRBD1 (5 bases). V lost 3 bases and J lost 0, with 11 bases in between. This CDR3 is 14 amino acids long. From germline, CDR1 is DFQATT and CDR2 SNEGSKA (reference sequence). The DNA read from the CDR3 is TGCAGTGCTAGTGGCTCCAGGGCTAACTATGGC. It specifies CSASGSRANYG. The complete CDR3 sequence is CSASGSRANYGYTF.

To note about this clone: The read falls 3 residues short of the CDR3 end, and the missing part is taken from the germline J gene. The rearrangement joins TRBV2 to TRBJ2-3; D possibly corresponds to TRBD1 (6 bases). Germline loops: CDR1 SNHLY, CDR2 FYNNEI. The CDR3 has 16 residues. V was clipped by 4 bases and J by 6 bases, with 20 bases between them. The CDR3 reads CASSVRLLNTGDTQYF. Incomplete CDR3 DNA: TGTGCCAGCAGTGTCCGACTGCTTAACACAGGGGATACG. Full variable domain (outside the CDR3, taken from reference TRBV2 and TRBJ2-3): EPEVTQTPSHQVTQMGQEVILRCVPISNHLYFYWYRQILGQKVEFLVSFYNNEISEKSEIFDDQFSVERPDGSNFTLKIRSTKLEDSAMYFCASSVRLLNTGDTQYFGPGTRLTVL.

As for this clone: The read halts 3 residues ahead of the CDR3 end, with the missing end drawn from the germline J gene. V and J are TRBV6-1 and TRBJ1-4; D possibly corresponds to TRBD1 (5 bases). V dropped 2 bases and J dropped 5 bases, with 6 bases sitting between them. Germline CDR1 reads MNHNS; CDR2 reads SASEGT. The CDR3 has 13 amino acids. This chain's CDR3 is CASSEPGNEKLFF. CDR3 DNA, as far as it was read: TGTGCCAGCAGTGAACCAGGGAATGAAAAA.

Notes on this clone: The read terminates 3 residues ahead of where the CDR3 ends, so the germline J gene completes it. The genes are TRBV20-1 and TRBJ2-5, with TRBD2 matching 12 bases. V gave up 6 bases and J gave up 5 bases; unmatched junction bases: 4. This CDR3 contains 13 residues. Germline assignment: CDR1 DFQATT and CDR2 SNEGSKA (reference sequence). The chain's CDR3 is CSARLAGVETQYF. The CDR3 DNA, read in part, is TGCAGTGCAAGACTAGCGGGAGTTGAGACC.